Listed here are 22 T cell receptor beta chains from one sample, sequenced in a study of blood T cell repertoires in COVID-19. Here immunoSEQ multiplex PCR was the method, and the copy in TCRdb shows in-frame clones only, minus some. The data show some 260,000 clones, with almost 90% seen just once and about 1.3% held by the top ten. Sequenced: peripheral blood. The receptors shown here come from a man at least 80 years old with acute or convalescent COVID-19.

J is TRBJ1-2 and V is TRBV7-8; D ambiguous. The CDR3 runs to 16 residues. Germline assignment: CDR1 SGHVS and CDR2 FQNEAQ. The ends were cut back, 1 base at V and 4 bases at J, with 16 bases in the middle. This CDR3 reads CASSLERPWSGYGYTF. CDR3 in DNA: TGTGCCAGCAGCTTAGAAAGACCGTGGTCGGGCTATGGCTACACCTTC.

The chain has TRBV6-2 or TRBV6-3 and TRBJ1-5; the D is unclear. Looked up from germline, CDR1 is MNHEY and CDR2 is SVGEGT. V shed 0 bases and J shed 0 bases, with 6 bases lying between them. CDR3 length: 15 amino acids. This CDR3 reads CASSYSRVSNQPQHF. Here the CDR3 DNA reads TGTGCCAGCAGTTACTCCCGGGTTAGCAATCAGCCCCAGCATTTT.

This chain uses TRBV3-1 (or the pseudogene TRBV3-2) with TRBJ2-1; the D gene is possibly TRBD2 (5 bases). Germline V gives CDR1 LGHDT, CDR2 YNNKEL (reference sequence). The V and J ends lost 4 bases and 14 bases respectively, with 18 bases between them. The CDR3 has 13 residues. The CDR3 sequence: CASSRTTSGLKFF. Here the CDR3 DNA reads TGTGCCAGCAGCCGGACCACCTCCGGACTTAAGTTCTTC.

The rearrangement uses TRBV5-5 and TRBJ2-3; 13 nucleotides match TRBD2. From germline, CDR1 is SGHKS and CDR2 YYEKEE (reference sequence). The V and J ends lost 5 bases and 5 bases, in that order; junction bases with no gene match: 8. This CDR3 contains 16 residues. DNA for the CDR3: TGTGCCAGCAGTTCCGGACTAGCGGGAGCAGTAGATACGCAGTATTTT. Amino acids: CASSSGLAGAVDTQYF.

This chain joins TRBV7-8 and TRBJ1-5, with D possibly matching TRBD1 (5 bases). V was pared by 4 bases and J by 3 bases, with 13 bases between. The CDR3 sequence is 15 residues long. Germline lookup yields CDR1 SGHVS and CDR2 FQNEAQ. CDR3 loop: CASSSLGDPNQPQHF. The CDR3 DNA reads as TGTGCCAGCAGCTCCCTAGGGGATCCCAATCAGCCCCAGCATTTT.

This sequence joins TRBV5-1 and TRBJ1-2, with 11 bases fitting TRBD1. J was trimmed by 2 bases and V by 3 bases; bases with no gene match: 0. Per the germline V gene, CDR1 is SGHRS and CDR2 is YFSETQ. There are 14 residues in the CDR3. The CDR3 loop is CASSWDRGNYGYTF. For the CDR3, the DNA is TGCGCCAGCAGCTGGGACAGGGGGAACTATGGCTACACCTTC.

The genes are TRBV5-1 and TRBJ2-1, with D tentatively TRBD1 (6 bases). Trimming stripped 4 bases from V and 2 bases from J, with 19 bases between. CDR3 size: 17 residues. The V gene's germline CDR1 is SGHRS and CDR2 YFSETQ. CDR3 protein: CASSVTFSRGPYNEQFF. In DNA form, the CDR3 reads TGCGCCAGCAGCGTTACCTTTTCCAGGGGACCCTACAATGAGCAGTTCTTC.

This clone was counted a few times. The V call is TRBV9, the J call TRBJ1-3, with D perhaps TRBD1 (5 bases). Germline V gene data show CDR1 as SGDLS and CDR2 as YYNGEE. V shed 0 bases and J shed 4 bases, with 11 bases lying between them. CDR3 length: 15 residues. The CDR3 bases are TGTGCCAGCAGCGTAGCGCAGGGCTGGGGAAACACCATATATTTT. Protein product: CASSVAQGWGNTIYF.

The chain employs TRBV29-1 and TRBJ2-1, with D tentatively TRBD2 (5 bases). Germline loops: CDR1 SQVTM, CDR2 ANQGSEA. V dropped 2 bases and J dropped 6 bases, with 11 bases sitting between them. The CDR3 runs 13 residues. This CDR3 is CSVERRRTNEQFF. For the CDR3, the DNA is TGCAGCGTTGAAAGGCGGAGGACCAATGAGCAGTTCTTC.

This clone was observed a handful of times. The chain recombines TRBV6-5 with TRBJ1-2, with a possible D match to TRBD1 (5 bases). The germline CDR1 and CDR2 sequences are MNHEY and SVGAGI. The CDR3 runs 12 residues. The germline V and J ends were trimmed by 7 bases and 8 bases, with 14 bases remaining between them. The CDR3 sequence is CASNPGADGYTF. The CDR3 DNA is TGTGCCAGCAACCCTGGGGCGGACGGCTACACCTTC.

This clone is a singleton in its sample. J is TRBJ1-1 and V is TRBV5-6; weak D call: TRBD1 (6 bases). The CDR3 has 13 residues. The germline gives CDR1 SGHDT, CDR2 YYEEEE. With 4 bases removed from V and 4 bases from J, the gap between germline ends came to 11 bases. CDR3 nucleotides: TGTGCCAGCAGCCTACAGGGCGGCACTGAAGCTTTCTTT. It is translated as CASSLQGGTEAFF.

The genes are TRBV19 and TRBJ2-4, with 14 bases that match TRBD2. Germline CDR1 LNHDA, CDR2 SQIVND (reference sequence). V shed 4 bases, J shed 1 base, and the junction held 6 bases outside the gene matches. CDR3 length: 18 amino acids. The CDR3 reads CASSRGLAGVSAKNIQYF. CDR3 sequence (DNA): TGTGCCAGTAGTAGGGGACTAGCGGGAGTTTCCGCCAAAAACATTCAGTACTTC.

The chain links TRBV24-1 to TRBJ2-1, with TRBD2 matching over 13 bases. From germline, CDR1 is KGHDR and CDR2 SFDVKD. The CDR3 sequence is 16 residues long. V lost 3 bases and J lost 6; bases outside the gene matches: 4. Here the CDR3 DNA reads TGTGCCACCAGTGATACTAGCGGGAGGGCCTTCAATGAGCAGTTCTTC. Its translation is CATSDTSGRAFNEQFF.

The genes are TRBV7-8 and TRBJ2-3; D gene unclear. Deletions cut 1 base from V and 5 bases from J, with 7 bases between. The CDR3 spans 13 residues. CDR1 is SGHVS and CDR2 is FQNEAQ in the germline V gene. The CDR3 is CASSLVPGDTQYF. The CDR3 coding sequence is TGTGCCAGCAGCTTAGTCCCGGGAGATACGCAGTATTTT.

The V and J genes are TRBV3-1 (or the pseudogene TRBV3-2) and TRBJ2-3; 7 bases map to TRBD1. This CDR3 region has 16 residues. The V and J ends lost 1 base and 3 bases, in that order; junction bases with no gene match: 7. CDR1 LGHDT and CDR2 YNNKEL come from the germline V gene (reference sequence). The CDR3 DNA reads TGTGCCAGCAGCCAAGTGGCGACAGGGTTGACAGATACGCAGTATTTT. Protein product: CASSQVATGLTDTQYF.

This clone was observed a single time. The rearrangement uses TRBV27 and TRBJ1-6; 11 positions match TRBD1. The J segment lost 5 bases and the V segment lost 1 base, leaving 10 bases of the junction unmatched. CDR1 and CDR2 (germline): MNHEY, SMNVEV (reference sequence). CDR3 length equals 19 residues. The CDR3 loop reads CASSLYPYWTGGDNSPLHF. CDR3 nucleotide sequence: TGTGCCAGCAGTTTATATCCGTACTGGACAGGGGGCGATAATTCACCCCTCCACTTT.

The V call is TRBV7-9, the J call TRBJ2-2; D is perhaps TRBD1 (5 bases). Per germline, CDR1 SEHNR and CDR2 FQNEAQ (reference sequence). This CDR3 is built from 18 residues. Trimming left V 5 bases short and J 2 bases short, with 21 bases between. The CDR3 region has the DNA TGTGCCAGCAGCCCGCGCTCCCAGGGTACTATCAACACCGGGGAGCTGTTTTTT. It yields the protein CASSPRSQGTINTGELFF.

The chain is built from TRBV7-2 and TRBJ1-3; possibly TRBD1 for D (5 bases). V dropped 5 bases and J dropped 0 bases, with 8 bases sitting between them. CDR1 and CDR2 from the germline V gene are SGHTA and FQGNSA. CDR3 length equals 14 residues. The CDR3: CASSPDSSGNTIYF. The CDR3 coding sequence is TGTGCCAGCAGCCCAGACAGCTCTGGAAACACCATATATTTT. The entire variable domain, with the rest obtained from reference TRBV7-2 and TRBJ1-3, is as follows: GAGVSQSPSNKVTEKGKDVELRCDPISGHTALYWYRQSLGQGLEFLIYFQGNSAPDKSGLPSDRFSAERTGGSVSTLTIQRTQQEDSAVYLCASSPDSSGNTIYFGEGSWLTVV.

The chain links TRBV12-5 to TRBJ2-2; 7 positions match TRBD2. Trimming removed 5 bases from V and 4 bases from J; junction bases left unmatched: 4. This CDR3 comprises 14 residues. Germline V gene data show CDR1 as LGHNT and CDR2 as FRNRAP. CDR3 sequence: CASGPRGVTGELFF. CDR3 sequence (DNA): TGTGCTAGTGGTCCTCGGGGGGTCACCGGGGAGCTGTTTTTT.

The chain is built from TRBV7-2 and TRBJ2-1; weak D call: TRBD2 (5 bases). Germline CDR1 is SGHTA and CDR2 is FQGNSA. This CDR3 has 16 amino acids. With 3 bases removed from V and 0 bases from J, the gap between germline ends came to 12 bases. This CDR3 reads CASSLQAVGSYNEQFF. The CDR3 nucleotides are TGTGCCAGCAGCTTGCAAGCGGTAGGCTCCTACAATGAGCAGTTCTTC. Variable domain in full (rest from reference TRBV7-2 and TRBJ2-1): GAGVSQSPSNKVTEKGKDVELRCDPISGHTALYWYRQSLGQGLEFLIYFQGNSAPDKSGLPSDRFSAERTGGSVSTLTIQRTQQEDSAVYLCASSLQAVGSYNEQFFGPGTRLTVL.

The chain joins TRBV28 to TRBJ1-5; D is undetermined. The CDR3 consists of 15 residues. The V gene lost 6 bases and the J gene lost 3 bases, with 15 bases spanning the gap. In germline, CDR1 is MDHEN, CDR2 SYDVKM. Written as DNA, the CDR3 is TGTGCCAGCAGCCTAACAGATGGCCCCAATCAGCCCCAGCATTTT. It yields the protein CASSLTDGPNQPQHF.

V usage is TRBV9 and J usage is TRBJ2-3; 12 bases align to TRBD2. V dropped 3 bases and J dropped 0; count of bases not matched to a gene: 8. This CDR3 region has 18 residues. Germline assignment: CDR1 SGDLS and CDR2 YYNGEE. CDR3 sequence reads: CASSAIITSGGSTDTQYF. Written as DNA, the CDR3 is TGTGCCAGCAGCGCTATTATAACTAGCGGGGGGAGCACAGATACGCAGTATTTT.